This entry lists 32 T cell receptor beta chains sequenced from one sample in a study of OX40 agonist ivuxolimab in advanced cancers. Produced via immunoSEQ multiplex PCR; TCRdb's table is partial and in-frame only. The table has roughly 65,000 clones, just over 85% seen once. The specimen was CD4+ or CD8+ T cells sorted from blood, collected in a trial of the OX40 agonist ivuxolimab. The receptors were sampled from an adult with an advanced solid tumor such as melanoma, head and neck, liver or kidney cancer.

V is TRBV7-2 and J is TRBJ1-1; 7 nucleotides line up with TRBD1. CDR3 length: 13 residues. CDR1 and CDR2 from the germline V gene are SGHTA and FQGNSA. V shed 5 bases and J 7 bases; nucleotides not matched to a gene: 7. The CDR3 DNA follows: TGTGCCAGCAGCCAGGGGGGGCTCGATGAAGCTTTCTTT. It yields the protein CASSQGGLDEAFF.

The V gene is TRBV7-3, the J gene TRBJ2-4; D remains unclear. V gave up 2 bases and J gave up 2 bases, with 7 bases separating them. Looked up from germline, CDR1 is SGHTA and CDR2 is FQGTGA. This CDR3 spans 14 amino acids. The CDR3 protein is CASSLGGTKNIQYF. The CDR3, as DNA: TGTGCCAGCAGCTTAGGTGGAACCAAAAACATTCAGTACTTC.

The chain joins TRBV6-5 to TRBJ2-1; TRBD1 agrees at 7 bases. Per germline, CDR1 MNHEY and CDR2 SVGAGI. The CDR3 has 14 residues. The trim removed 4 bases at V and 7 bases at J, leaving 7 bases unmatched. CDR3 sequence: CASSLGDRLNEQFF. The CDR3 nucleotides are TGTGCCAGCAGTTTGGGGGACAGACTAAATGAGCAGTTCTTC.

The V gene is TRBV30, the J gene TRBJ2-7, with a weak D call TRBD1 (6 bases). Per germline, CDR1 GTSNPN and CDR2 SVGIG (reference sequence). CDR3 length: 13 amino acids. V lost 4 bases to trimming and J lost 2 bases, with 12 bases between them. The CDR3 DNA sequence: TGTGCCTGGACACAGGGCCCCCCCTACGAGCAGTACTTC. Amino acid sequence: CAWTQGPPYEQYF.

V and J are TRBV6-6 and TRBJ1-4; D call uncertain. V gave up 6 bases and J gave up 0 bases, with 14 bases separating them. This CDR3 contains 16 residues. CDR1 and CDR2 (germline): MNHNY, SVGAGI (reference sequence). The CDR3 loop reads CASRLHPGSTNEKLFF. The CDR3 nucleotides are TGTGCCAGCAGATTACACCCGGGGTCAACTAATGAAAAACTGTTTTTT.

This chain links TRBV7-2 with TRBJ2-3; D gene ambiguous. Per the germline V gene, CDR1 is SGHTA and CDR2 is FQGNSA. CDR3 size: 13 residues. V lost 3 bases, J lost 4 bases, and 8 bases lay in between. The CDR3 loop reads CASSFLEADTQYF. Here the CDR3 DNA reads TGTGCCAGCAGCTTTCTCGAAGCAGATACGCAGTATTTT.

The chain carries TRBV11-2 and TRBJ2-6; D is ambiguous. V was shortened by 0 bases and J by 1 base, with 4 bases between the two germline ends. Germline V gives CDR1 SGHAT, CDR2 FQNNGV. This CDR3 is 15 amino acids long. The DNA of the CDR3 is TGTGCCAGCAGCTTAGATAGATCTGGGGCCAACGTCCTGACTTTC. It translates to CASSLDRSGANVLTF.

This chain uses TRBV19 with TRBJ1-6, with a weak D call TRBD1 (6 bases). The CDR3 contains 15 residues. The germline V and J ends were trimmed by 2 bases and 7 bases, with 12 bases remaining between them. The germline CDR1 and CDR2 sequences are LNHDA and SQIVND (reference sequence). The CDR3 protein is CASSISRDRNSPLHF. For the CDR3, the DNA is TGTGCCAGTAGTATATCTCGTGACAGGAATTCACCCCTCCACTTT.

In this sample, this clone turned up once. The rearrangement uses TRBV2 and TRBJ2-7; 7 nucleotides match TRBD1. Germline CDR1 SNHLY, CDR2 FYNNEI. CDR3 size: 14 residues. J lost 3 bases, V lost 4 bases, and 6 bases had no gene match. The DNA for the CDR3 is TGTGCCAGCAGTGCCGACAGGGCGGTCTACGAGCAGTACTTC. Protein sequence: CASSADRAVYEQYF.

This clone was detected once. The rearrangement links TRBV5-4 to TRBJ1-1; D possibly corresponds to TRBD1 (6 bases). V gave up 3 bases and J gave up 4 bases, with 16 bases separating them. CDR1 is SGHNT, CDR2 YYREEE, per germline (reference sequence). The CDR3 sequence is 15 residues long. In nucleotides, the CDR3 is TGTGCCAGCAGCTCCAAGGGGGGAGGCGGCACTGAAGCTTTCTTT. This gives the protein CASSSKGGGGTEAFF.

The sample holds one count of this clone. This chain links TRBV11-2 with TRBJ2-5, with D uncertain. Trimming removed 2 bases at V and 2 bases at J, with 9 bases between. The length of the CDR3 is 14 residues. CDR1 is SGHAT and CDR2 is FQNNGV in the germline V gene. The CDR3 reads CASSLIVSQETQYF. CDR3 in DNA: TGTGCCAGCAGCTTAATTGTCAGTCAAGAGACCCAGTACTTC.

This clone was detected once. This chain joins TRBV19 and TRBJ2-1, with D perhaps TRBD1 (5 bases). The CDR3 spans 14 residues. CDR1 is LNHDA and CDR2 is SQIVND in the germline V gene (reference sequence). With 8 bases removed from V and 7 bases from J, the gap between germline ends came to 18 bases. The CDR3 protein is CASSFQGSKNEQFF. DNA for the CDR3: TGTGCCAGTTCTTTCCAGGGTTCCAAGAATGAGCAGTTCTTC.

In DNA, the CDR3 is TGTGCCAGAAACCGAGAGAGACAGGGGTTGACCTACAATGAGCAGTTCTTC. This encodes CARNRERQGLTYNEQFF. The V and J genes are TRBV2 and TRBJ2-1; 8 bases line up with TRBD1. V lost 9 bases, J lost 2 bases, and 15 bases stayed unmatched. This CDR3 comprises 17 residues. Looked up from germline, CDR1 is SNHLY and CDR2 is FYNNEI.

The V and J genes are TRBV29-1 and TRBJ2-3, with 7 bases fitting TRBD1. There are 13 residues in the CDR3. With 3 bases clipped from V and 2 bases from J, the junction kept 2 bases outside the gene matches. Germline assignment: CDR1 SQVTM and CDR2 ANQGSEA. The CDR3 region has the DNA TGCAGCGTTGACAGGGGGAACACAGATACGCAGTATTTT. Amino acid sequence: CSVDRGNTDTQYF.

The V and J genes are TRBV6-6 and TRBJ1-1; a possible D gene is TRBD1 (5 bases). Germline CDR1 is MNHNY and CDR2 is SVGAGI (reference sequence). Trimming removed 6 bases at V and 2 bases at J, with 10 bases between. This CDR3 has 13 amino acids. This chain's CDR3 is CASSRARNTEAFF. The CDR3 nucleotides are TGTGCCAGCAGCAGGGCCCGCAACACTGAAGCTTTCTTT.

The CDR3 loop is CASSPRDREGYEQYF. CDR3 DNA sequence: TGTGCCAGCAGTCCCCGGGACAGGGAGGGATACGAGCAGTACTTC. This chain joins TRBV6-1 and TRBJ2-7; 9 bases fit TRBD1. This CDR3 contains 15 residues. V gave up 5 bases and J gave up 4 bases; unmatched junction bases: 9. Germline V gene sequence: CDR1 MNHNS, CDR2 SASEGT.

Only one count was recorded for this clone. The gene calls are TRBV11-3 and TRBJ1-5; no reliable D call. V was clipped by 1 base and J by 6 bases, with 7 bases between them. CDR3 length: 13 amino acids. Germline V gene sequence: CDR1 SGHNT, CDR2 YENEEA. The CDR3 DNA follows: TGTGCCAGCAGCTTAGGTTGGGCTCAGCCCCAGCATTTT. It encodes CASSLGWAQPQHF.

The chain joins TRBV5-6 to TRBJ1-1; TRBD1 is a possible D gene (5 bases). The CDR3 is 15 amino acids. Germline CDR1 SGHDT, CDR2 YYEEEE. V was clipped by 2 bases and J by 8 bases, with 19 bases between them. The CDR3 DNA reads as TGTGCCAGCAGCTTTCTGGAGGGGCGCGCCCGGGAAGCTTTCTTT. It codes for CASSFLEGRAREAFF.

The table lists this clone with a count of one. The chain's CDR3 is CASSLTASQETQYF. The CDR3, as DNA: TGTGCCAGCAGTCTGACAGCTTCTCAAGAGACCCAGTACTTC. The rearrangement uses TRBV6-5 and TRBJ2-5; D might be TRBD1 (5 bases). V lost 5 bases to trimming and J lost 2 bases, with 12 bases between them. CDR3 length: 14 amino acids. Germline V gives CDR1 MNHEY, CDR2 SVGAGI.

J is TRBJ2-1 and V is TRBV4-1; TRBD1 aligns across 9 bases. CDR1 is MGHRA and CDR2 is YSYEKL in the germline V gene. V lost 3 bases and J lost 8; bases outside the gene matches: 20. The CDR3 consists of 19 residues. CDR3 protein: CASSHPTLIRDRVGDEQFF. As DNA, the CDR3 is TGCGCCAGCAGCCATCCAACACTCATCCGGGACAGGGTTGGCGATGAGCAGTTCTTC.

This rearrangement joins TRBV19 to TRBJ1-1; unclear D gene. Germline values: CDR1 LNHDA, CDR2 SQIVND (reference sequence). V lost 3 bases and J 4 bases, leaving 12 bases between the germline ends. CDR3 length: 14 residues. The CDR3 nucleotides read TGTGCCAGTAGTATTAGCCGCGGGAGCACTGAAGCTTTCTTT. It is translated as CASSISRGSTEAFF.

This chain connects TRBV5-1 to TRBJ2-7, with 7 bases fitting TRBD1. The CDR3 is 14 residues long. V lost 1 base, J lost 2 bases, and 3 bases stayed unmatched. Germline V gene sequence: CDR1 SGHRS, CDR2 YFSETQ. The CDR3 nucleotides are TGCGCCAGCAGCTTGACAGGGGCGACCTACGAGCAGTACTTC. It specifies CASSLTGATYEQYF.

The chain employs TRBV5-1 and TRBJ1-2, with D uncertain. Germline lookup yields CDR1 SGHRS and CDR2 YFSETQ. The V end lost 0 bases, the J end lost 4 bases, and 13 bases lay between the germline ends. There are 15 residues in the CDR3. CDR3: CASSLGFGEGYGYTF. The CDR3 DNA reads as TGCGCCAGCAGCTTGGGCTTCGGGGAAGGCTATGGCTACACCTTC.

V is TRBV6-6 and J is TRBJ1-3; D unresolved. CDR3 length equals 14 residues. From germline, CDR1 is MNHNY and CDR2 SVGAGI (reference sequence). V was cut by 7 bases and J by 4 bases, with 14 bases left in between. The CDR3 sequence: CASITAGQGNTIYF. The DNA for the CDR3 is TGTGCCAGCATCACTGCTGGGCAGGGAAACACCATATATTTT.

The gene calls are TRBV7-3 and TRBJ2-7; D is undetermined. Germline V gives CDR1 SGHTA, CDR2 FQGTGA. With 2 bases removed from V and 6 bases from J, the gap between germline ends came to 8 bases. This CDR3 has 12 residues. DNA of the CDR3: TGTGCCAGCAGCTTACATAGGGCCGAGCAGTACTTC. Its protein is CASSLHRAEQYF.

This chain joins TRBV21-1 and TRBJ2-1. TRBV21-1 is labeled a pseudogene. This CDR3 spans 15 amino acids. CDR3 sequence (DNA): TGTGCCAGCAGCAAAGCGGTTATCTTTTACAATGAGCAGTTCTTC. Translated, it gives CASSKAVIFYNEQFF.

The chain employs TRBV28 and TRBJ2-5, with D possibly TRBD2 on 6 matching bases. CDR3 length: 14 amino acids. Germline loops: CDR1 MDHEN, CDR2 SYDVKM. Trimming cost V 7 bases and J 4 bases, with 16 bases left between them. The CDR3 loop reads CASTRGEVGETQYF. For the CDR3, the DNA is TGTGCCAGCACCCGCGGGGAGGTTGGAGAGACCCAGTACTTC. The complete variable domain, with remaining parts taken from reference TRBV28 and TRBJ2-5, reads DVKVTQSSRYLVKRTGEKVFLECVQDMDHENMFWYRQDPGLGLRLIYFSYDVKMKEKGDIPEGYSVSREKKERFSLILESASTNQTSMYLCASTRGEVGETQYFGPGTRLLVL.

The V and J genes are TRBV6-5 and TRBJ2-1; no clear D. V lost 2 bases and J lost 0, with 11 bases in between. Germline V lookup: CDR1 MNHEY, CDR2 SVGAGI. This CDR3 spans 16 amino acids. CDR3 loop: CASSYQLPSSYNEQFF. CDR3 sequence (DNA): TGTGCCAGCAGTTACCAGCTCCCAAGCTCCTACAATGAGCAGTTCTTC.

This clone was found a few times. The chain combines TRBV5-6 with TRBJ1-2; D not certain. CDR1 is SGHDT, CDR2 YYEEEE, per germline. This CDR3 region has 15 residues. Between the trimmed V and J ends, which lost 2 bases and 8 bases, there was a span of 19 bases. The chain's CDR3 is CASSLGRGVRRGYTF. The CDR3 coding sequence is TGTGCCAGCAGCTTAGGTCGAGGCGTACGTCGGGGCTACACCTTC.

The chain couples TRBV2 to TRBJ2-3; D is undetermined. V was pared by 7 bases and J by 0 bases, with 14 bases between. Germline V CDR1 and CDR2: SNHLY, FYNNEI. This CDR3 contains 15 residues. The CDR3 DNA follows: TGTGCCAGCACCGCCAGGTCCCTTAGCACAGATACGCAGTATTTT. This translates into CASTARSLSTDTQYF.

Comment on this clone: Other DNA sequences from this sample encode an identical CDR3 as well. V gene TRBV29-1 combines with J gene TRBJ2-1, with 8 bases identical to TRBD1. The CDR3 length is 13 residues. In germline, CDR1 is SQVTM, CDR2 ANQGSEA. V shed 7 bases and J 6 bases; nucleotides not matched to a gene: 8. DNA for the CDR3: TGCAGCGCTGGGACAGGAGGGGCCAATGAGCAGTTCTTC. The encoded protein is CSAGTGGANEQFF.

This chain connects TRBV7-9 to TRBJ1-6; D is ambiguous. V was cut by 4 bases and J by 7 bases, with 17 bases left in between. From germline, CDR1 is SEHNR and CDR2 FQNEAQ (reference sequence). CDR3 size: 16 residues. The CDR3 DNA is TGTGCCAGCAGCTGGGAGGTCGGGGTATTGAATTCACCCCTCCACTTT. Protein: CASSWEVGVLNSPLHF.